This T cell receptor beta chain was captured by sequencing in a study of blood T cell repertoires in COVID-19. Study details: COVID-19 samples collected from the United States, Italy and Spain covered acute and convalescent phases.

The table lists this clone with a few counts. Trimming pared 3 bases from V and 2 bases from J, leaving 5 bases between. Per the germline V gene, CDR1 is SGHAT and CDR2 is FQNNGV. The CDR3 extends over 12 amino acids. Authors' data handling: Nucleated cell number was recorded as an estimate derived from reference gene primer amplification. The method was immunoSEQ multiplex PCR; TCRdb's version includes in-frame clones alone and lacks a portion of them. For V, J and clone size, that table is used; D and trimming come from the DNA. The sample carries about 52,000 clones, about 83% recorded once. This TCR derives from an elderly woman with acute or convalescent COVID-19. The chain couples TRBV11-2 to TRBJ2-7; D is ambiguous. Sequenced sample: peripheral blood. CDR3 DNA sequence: TGTGCCAGCAGCTTTTCTACCTACGAGCAGTACTTC. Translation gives CASSFSTYEQYF.